These 31 T cell receptor beta chains were all obtained from the same sample, sequenced in a study of graft-versus-host responses after intestinal transplantation. Produced via immunoSEQ multiplex PCR; TCRdb's table is partial and in-frame only. This table has 40,000 or so clones, roughly 96% appearing once. No antigens are known for them. The sample here was unstimulated CD8+ T cells sorted from spleen or lymph node cells, taken before transplant. The receptors were sampled from a human donor who was the organ donor for an intestinal transplant.

This chain joins TRBV4-3 and TRBJ2-2, with D perhaps TRBD1 or TRBD2 (5 bases each). Trimming pared 4 bases from V and 5 bases from J, leaving 14 bases between. CDR3 size: 15 residues. Germline V CDR1 and CDR2: LGHNA, YSLEER. This CDR3 is CASSLTDERTGELFF. CDR3 sequence (DNA): TGCGCCAGCAGCCTGACAGATGAGCGGACCGGGGAGCTGTTTTTT.

The genes are TRBV6-5 and TRBJ2-5; TRBD2 is a possible D gene (6 bases). The CDR3 has 15 residues. Trimming shortened V by 4 bases and J by 4 bases, and 16 bases separated the two germline ends. In germline, CDR1 is MNHEY, CDR2 SVGAGI. CDR3 amino acids: CASSSGLAYGETQYF. The DNA of the CDR3 is TGTGCCAGCAGTTCGGGACTCGCTTACGGAGAGACCCAGTACTTC.

The chain links TRBV11-2 to TRBJ2-7, with D tentatively TRBD2 (6 bases). In germline, CDR1 is SGHAT, CDR2 FQNNGV. This CDR3 spans 14 amino acids. V lost 3 bases and J lost 3, with 12 bases in between. CDR3 sequence: CASSFGGLGYEQYF. CDR3 coding DNA: TGTGCCAGCAGCTTCGGGGGATTAGGCTACGAGCAGTACTTC.

The chain employs TRBV6-5 and TRBJ1-6, with 9 bases aligning to TRBD1. CDR3 length: 15 residues. The trim removed 6 bases at V and 8 bases at J, leaving 8 bases unmatched. From germline, CDR1 is MNHEY and CDR2 SVGAGI. The CDR3 nucleotides are TGTGCCAGCAGGATTAACAGGGGGCTAGATTCACCCCTCCACTTT. Translation gives CASRINRGLDSPLHF.

J is TRBJ2-7 and V is TRBV29-1; 9 nucleotides match TRBD1. V shed 8 bases, J shed 5 bases, and the junction held 10 bases outside the gene matches. CDR1 SQVTM and CDR2 ANQGSEA come from the germline V gene. This CDR3 has 13 amino acids. The CDR3 reads CSLMTGGRNEQYF. The CDR3 DNA reads TGCAGCCTGATGACAGGGGGTAGAAACGAGCAGTACTTC.

The rearrangement uses TRBV7-2 and TRBJ2-7, with 14 bases matching TRBD2. The length of the CDR3 is 13 residues. Germline V gene lookup returns CDR1 SGHTA and CDR2 FQGNSA. The junction had 4 bases not matched to a gene; V was cut back by 5 bases and J by 10 bases. The CDR3 loop reads CASSPGLAGAQYF. The CDR3 DNA follows: TGTGCCAGCAGCCCGGGACTAGCGGGGGCACAGTACTTC.

This clone was counted once. This rearrangement joins TRBV2 to TRBJ1-3; TRBD1 aligns across 8 bases. Germline V gene sequence: CDR1 SNHLY, CDR2 FYNNEI. Trimming took 8 bases from V and 2 from J; bases not matched to a gene: 14. The CDR3 is 17 amino acids. The CDR3 region is CASWLLDRGGTGNTIYF. As DNA, the CDR3 is TGTGCCAGCTGGCTTCTTGACAGGGGAGGCACTGGAAACACCATATATTTT.

The gene calls are TRBV5-1 and TRBJ1-2; TRBD1 is a possible D gene (5 bases). Trimming stripped 2 bases from V and 4 bases from J, with 15 bases between. Germline-derived CDR1 and CDR2 are SGHRS and YFSETQ. The CDR3 loop spans 15 amino acids. CDR3 loop: CASSFRDPALYGYTF. The CDR3 DNA is TGCGCCAGCAGCTTCCGGGACCCAGCTCTCTATGGCTACACCTTC.

The chain is built from TRBV6-5 and TRBJ1-2, with D maybe TRBD1 (5 bases). This CDR3 is 15 amino acids long. V was cut by 5 bases and J by 0 bases, with 13 bases left in between. Germline CDR1 reads MNHEY; CDR2 reads SVGAGI. The CDR3 loop is CASSTGLSANYGYTF. CDR3 coding DNA: TGTGCCAGCAGTACGGGACTGTCAGCTAACTATGGCTACACCTTC.

This chain connects TRBV28 to TRBJ2-1; D is undetermined. Trimming removed 6 bases at V and 1 base at J, with 4 bases between. This CDR3 comprises 12 residues. CDR1 is MDHEN, CDR2 SYDVKM, per germline. The CDR3 sequence: CASSWSYNEQFF. The CDR3 DNA is TGTGCCAGCAGCTGGTCCTACAATGAGCAGTTCTTC.

The chain has TRBV5-1 and TRBJ2-1; D is unclear. The CDR3 length is 12 residues. CDR1 and CDR2 (germline): SGHRS, YFSETQ. V was shortened by 0 bases and J by 7 bases, with 5 bases between the two germline ends. The DNA of the CDR3 is TGCGCCAGCAGCTTGGCCAAGAATGAGCAGTTCTTC. It specifies CASSLAKNEQFF. The entire variable domain, with the rest obtained from reference TRBV5-1 and TRBJ2-1, is as follows: KAGVTQTPRYLIKTRGQQVTLSCSPISGHRSVSWYQQTPGQGLQFLFEYFSETQRNKGNFPGRFSGRQFSNSRSEMNVSTLELGDSALYLCASSLAKNEQFFGPGTRLTVL.

The V gene is TRBV5-6, the J gene TRBJ2-7; 8 nucleotides match TRBD1. Germline V gene lookup returns CDR1 SGHDT and CDR2 YYEEEE. The CDR3 contains 14 residues. With 9 bases clipped from V and 2 bases from J, the junction kept 10 bases outside the gene matches. The CDR3 spells CATQLGTGAYEQYF. In DNA form, the CDR3 reads TGTGCCACTCAACTAGGGACAGGAGCCTACGAGCAGTACTTC.

The chain joins TRBV6-5 to TRBJ1-5; no reliable D call. Trimming cost V 9 bases and J 6 bases, with 18 bases left between them. This CDR3 has 14 residues. The germline CDR1 and CDR2 sequences are MNHEY and SVGAGI. The CDR3 spells CASATTGMGQPQHF. In DNA, the CDR3 is TGTGCCAGTGCCACCACGGGGATGGGTCAGCCCCAGCATTTT.

Worth noting for this clone: Other DNA variants within this sample encode the same CDR3. V gene TRBV6-5 combines with J gene TRBJ2-3; 12 nucleotides agree with TRBD2. CDR3 size: 15 residues. V gave up 5 bases and J gave up 1 base; unmatched junction bases: 1. Germline values: CDR1 MNHEY, CDR2 SVGAGI. Here the CDR3 reads CASSRLAGGTDTQYF. The CDR3 DNA sequence: TGTGCCAGCAGTAGACTAGCGGGGGGCACAGATACGCAGTATTTT.

This clone was counted between two and nine times. The gene calls are TRBV6-6 and TRBJ1-2; TRBD1 is a possible D gene (5 bases). There are 14 residues in the CDR3. The germline V gene encodes CDR1 MNHNY and CDR2 SVGAGI (reference sequence). Trimming took 2 bases from V and 4 from J, leaving 11 bases between them. In DNA form, the CDR3 reads TGTGCCAGCAGTTACGGAACGGGGCTCTATGGCTACACCTTC. Its protein is CASSYGTGLYGYTF.

As regards this clone: Other DNA sequences within the sample encode an identical CDR3. The CDR3 loop reads CASSMGQGAHGYTF. Here the CDR3 DNA reads TGTGCCAGTAGTATGGGACAGGGGGCTCATGGCTACACCTTC. The chain uses TRBV19 and TRBJ1-2; 12 bases are shared with TRBD1. Germline lookup yields CDR1 LNHDA and CDR2 SQIVND (reference sequence). The CDR3 contains 14 residues. J was trimmed by 6 bases and V by 3 bases; bases with no gene match: 2.

The chain couples TRBV28 to TRBJ2-3, with TRBD2 identical over 11 bases. Germline trimming cut 3 bases from V and 2 bases from J; bases unmatched to any gene: 13. Per the germline V gene, CDR1 is MDHEN and CDR2 is SYDVKM. This CDR3 contains 19 residues. Written as DNA, the CDR3 is TGTGCCAGCAGTTTGGGTCTTGCGGGACTAGCGGCATACACAGATACGCAGTATTTT. Its protein product is CASSLGLAGLAAYTDTQYF.

In DNA, the CDR3 is TGTGCCAGCACCGGGACAGAATCCTACGAGCAGTACTTC. Its protein product is CASTGTESYEQYF. V and J are TRBV7-8 and TRBJ2-5; 7 bases fit TRBD1. The last part of the DNA fits TRBJ2-7 better; the J call may be wrong. The CDR3 totals 13 residues. Germline CDR1 SGHVS, CDR2 FQNEAQ.

The chain combines TRBV27 with TRBJ1-2; no firm D call. CDR1 is MNHEY, CDR2 SMNVEV, per germline (reference sequence). With 0 bases removed from V and 2 bases from J, the gap between germline ends came to 7 bases. The CDR3 extends over 14 amino acids. This CDR3 reads CASSLSGANYGYTF. CDR3 bases: TGTGCCAGCAGTTTATCGGGCGCCAACTATGGCTACACCTTC.

The rearrangement joins TRBV4-1 to TRBJ1-1, with unresolved D. The ends were cut back, 3 bases at V and 0 bases at J, with 5 bases in the middle. Germline loops: CDR1 MGHRA, CDR2 YSYEKL. CDR3 length equals 13 residues. CDR3 sequence reads: CASSQTMNTEAFF. CDR3 in DNA: TGCGCCAGCAGCCAGACAATGAACACTGAAGCTTTCTTT.

The V call is TRBV6-5, the J call TRBJ1-4, with 7 positions matching TRBD1. Trimming cost V 2 bases and J 4 bases; bases outside gene matches: 4. Germline lookup yields CDR1 MNHEY and CDR2 SVGAGI. This CDR3 contains 15 residues. CDR3 DNA sequence: TGTGCCAGCAGTTACATAACAGGGGTTAATGAAAAACTGTTTTTT. Its translation: CASSYITGVNEKLFF.

The chain employs TRBV14 and TRBJ2-7, with no clear D. The CDR3 contains 13 residues. Germline V gene data show CDR1 as SGHDN and CDR2 as FVKESK. With 0 bases removed from V and 5 bases from J, the gap between germline ends came to 8 bases. The CDR3 region is CASSQDLFNEQYF. The CDR3 nucleotides read TGTGCCAGCAGCCAAGATTTGTTCAACGAGCAGTACTTC.

V usage is TRBV5-1 and J usage is TRBJ1-6; D ambiguous. This CDR3 comprises 14 residues. From germline, CDR1 is SGHRS and CDR2 YFSETQ. V gave up 4 bases and J gave up 0 bases, with 5 bases separating them. DNA of the CDR3: TGCGCCAGCAGCGGGAGCTCCTATAATTCACCCCTCCACTTT. Its translation is CASSGSSYNSPLHF.

The chain carries TRBV11-1 and TRBJ2-7; 8 nucleotides align to TRBD2. The V gene's germline CDR1 is SGHAT and CDR2 FQDESV (reference sequence). V trimming: 1 base; J trimming: 0 bases; junction bases outside the gene matches: 14. The CDR3 is 19 amino acids. This CDR3 is CASSLVPPYGGGSSYEQYF. Here the CDR3 DNA reads TGTGCCAGCAGCTTAGTTCCACCCTATGGCGGGGGGTCCTCCTACGAGCAGTACTTC.

As to this clone: Distinct nucleotide sequences in the sample also encode this CDR3. The rearrangement links TRBV6-5 to TRBJ2-7; no reliable D call. The germline CDR1 and CDR2 sequences are MNHEY and SVGAGI. V was pared by 2 bases and J by 0 bases, with 5 bases between. This CDR3 is built from 13 residues. In DNA, the CDR3 is TGTGCCAGCAGTTACGGCGGCTCCTACGAGCAGTACTTC. Its protein is CASSYGGSYEQYF.

The rearrangement uses TRBV2 and TRBJ1-1, with D perhaps matching TRBD1 (5 bases). The CDR3 totals 12 residues. The V and J ends lost 11 bases and 1 base respectively, with 11 bases between them. Germline-derived CDR1 and CDR2 are SNHLY and FYNNEI. CDR3 bases: TGTGCCGGGACCGCACCGAACACTGAAGCTTTCTTT. Its translation: CAGTAPNTEAFF. Looking up the rest from reference TRBV2 and TRBJ1-1 gives the full variable domain: EPEVTQTPSHQVTQMGQEVILRCVPISNHLYFYWYRQILGQKVEFLVSFYNNEISEKSEIFDDQFSVERPDGSNFTLKIRSTKLEDSAMYFCAGTAPNTEAFFGQGTRLTVV.

The rearrangement uses TRBV4-1 and TRBJ1-1, with D perhaps matching TRBD1 (6 bases). This CDR3 is built from 15 residues. Trimming pared 4 bases from V and 3 bases from J, leaving 15 bases between. Looked up from germline, CDR1 is MGHRA and CDR2 is YSYEKL. In DNA, the CDR3 is TGCGCCAGCAGCCCCCTGTCAGGGGCTGACACTGAAGCTTTCTTT. It translates to CASSPLSGADTEAFF.

The genes are TRBV25-1 and TRBJ1-6; 9 nucleotides align to TRBD1. The CDR3 length is 15 residues. Germline lookup yields CDR1 MGHDK and CDR2 SYGVNS. After removal of 6 bases from V and 5 bases from J, the junction contained 5 bases not matched to a gene. In DNA form, the CDR3 reads TGTGCCAGCAGCTCGACAGGGGGGAATAATTCACCCCTCCACTTT. Residues: CASSSTGGNNSPLHF.

The rearrangement uses TRBV14 and TRBJ1-5; 8 positions agree with TRBD1. V dropped 3 bases and J dropped 5; count of bases not matched to a gene: 3. From germline, CDR1 is SGHDN and CDR2 FVKESK. CDR3 length equals 14 residues. The DNA of the CDR3 is TGTGCCAGCAGCCAGACAGGGGTACATCAGCCCCAGCATTTT. Protein sequence: CASSQTGVHQPQHF. Full variable domain (remainder filled in from reference TRBV14 and TRBJ1-5): EAGVTQFPSHSVIEKGQTVTLRCDPISGHDNLYWYRRVMGKEIKFLLHFVKESKQDESGMPNNRFLAERTGGTYSTLKVQPAELEDSGVYFCASSQTGVHQPQHFGDGTRLSIL.

The gene calls are TRBV18 and TRBJ2-3, with 14 bases aligning to TRBD2. Germline-derived CDR1 and CDR2 are KGHSH and LQKENI. J lost 0 bases, V lost 0 bases, and 11 bases had no gene match. The CDR3 extends over 21 amino acids. The CDR3 here is CASSPPGTSGGSSASTDTQYF. CDR3 in DNA: TGTGCCAGCTCACCACCGGGGACTAGCGGGGGCTCCAGTGCTAGCACAGATACGCAGTATTTT.

The chain couples TRBV9 to TRBJ2-7; 7 nucleotides agree with TRBD1. Germline CDR1 and CDR2: SGDLS and YYNGEE. The V gene end was trimmed by 4 bases and the J gene end by 5 bases; junction bases not matched to a gene: 6. The CDR3 totals 13 residues. The CDR3 is CASSLTGSHEQYF. In nucleotides, the CDR3 is TGTGCCAGCAGCCTGACAGGGTCCCACGAGCAGTACTTC.